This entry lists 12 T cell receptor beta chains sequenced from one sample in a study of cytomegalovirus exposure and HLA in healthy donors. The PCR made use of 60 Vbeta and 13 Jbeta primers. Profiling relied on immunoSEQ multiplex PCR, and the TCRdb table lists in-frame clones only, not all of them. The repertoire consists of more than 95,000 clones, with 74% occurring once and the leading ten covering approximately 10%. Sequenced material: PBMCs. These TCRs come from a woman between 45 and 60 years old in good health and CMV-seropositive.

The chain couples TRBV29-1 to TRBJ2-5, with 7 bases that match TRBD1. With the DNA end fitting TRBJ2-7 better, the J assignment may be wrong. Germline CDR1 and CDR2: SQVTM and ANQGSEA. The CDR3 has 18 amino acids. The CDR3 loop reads CSVVIPLTGAKHSYEQYF. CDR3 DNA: TGCAGCGTTGTAATTCCCCTTACAGGGGCCAAACACTCCTACGAGCAGTACTTC.

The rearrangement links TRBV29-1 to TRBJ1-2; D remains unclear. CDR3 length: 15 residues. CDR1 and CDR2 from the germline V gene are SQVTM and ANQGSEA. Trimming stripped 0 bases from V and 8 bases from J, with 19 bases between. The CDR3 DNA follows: TGCAGCGTTGAAGACCCCGGGGAGGGTTATAAGGGCTACACCTTC. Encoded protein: CSVEDPGEGYKGYTF.

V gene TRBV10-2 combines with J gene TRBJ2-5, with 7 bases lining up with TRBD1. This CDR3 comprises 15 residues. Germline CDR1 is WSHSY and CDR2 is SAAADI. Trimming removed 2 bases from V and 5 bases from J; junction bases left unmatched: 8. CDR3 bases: TGCGCCAGCAGTGAGACAGGGGAACTACTTGAGACCCAGTACTTC. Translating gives CASSETGELLETQYF.

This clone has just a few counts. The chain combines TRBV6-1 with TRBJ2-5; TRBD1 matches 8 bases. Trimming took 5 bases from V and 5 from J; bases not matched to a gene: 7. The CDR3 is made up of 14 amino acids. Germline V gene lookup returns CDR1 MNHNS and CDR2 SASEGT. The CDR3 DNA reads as TGTGCCAGCAGTCAACAGGGGGGACGGGAGACCCAGTACTTC. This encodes CASSQQGGRETQYF.

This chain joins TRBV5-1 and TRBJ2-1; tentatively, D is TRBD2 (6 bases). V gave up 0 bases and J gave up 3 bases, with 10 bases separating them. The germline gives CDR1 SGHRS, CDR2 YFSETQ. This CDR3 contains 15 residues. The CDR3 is CASSLVLGSYNEQFF. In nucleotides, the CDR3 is TGCGCCAGCAGCTTGGTCCTCGGGAGCTACAATGAGCAGTTCTTC.

The CDR3 region is CASSQDFGQPQHF. The DNA for the CDR3 is TGCGCCAGCAGCCAAGATTTCGGTCAGCCCCAGCATTTT. This chain links TRBV4-3 with TRBJ1-5; no firm D call. Germline values: CDR1 LGHNA, CDR2 YSLEER. The V gene lost 0 bases and the J gene lost 6 bases, with 6 bases spanning the gap. The CDR3 covers 13 residues.

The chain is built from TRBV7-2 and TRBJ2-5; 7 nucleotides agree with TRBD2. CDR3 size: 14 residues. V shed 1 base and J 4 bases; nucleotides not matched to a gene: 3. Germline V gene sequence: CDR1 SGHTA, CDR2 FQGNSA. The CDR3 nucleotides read TGTGCCAGCAGCTTAGGGACTAGGACAGAGACCCAGTACTTC. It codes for CASSLGTRTETQYF.

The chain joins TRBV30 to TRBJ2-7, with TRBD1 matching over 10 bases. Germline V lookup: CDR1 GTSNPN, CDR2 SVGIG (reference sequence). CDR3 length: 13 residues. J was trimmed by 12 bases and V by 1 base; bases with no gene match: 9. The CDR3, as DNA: TGTGCCTGGAGTGGACAGGGGGCAGGGAGACGGTACTTC. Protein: CAWSGQGAGRRYF.

The CDR3 loop reads CASSQVVARGNTGELFF. The CDR3 coding sequence is TGTGCCAGCAGCCAAGTTGTGGCGCGGGGGAACACCGGGGAGCTGTTTTTT. The chain joins TRBV4-2 to TRBJ2-2; D is possibly TRBD2 (6 bases). Deletions cut 1 base from V and 1 base from J, with 13 bases between. This CDR3 region has 17 residues. The V gene's germline CDR1 is LGHNA and CDR2 YNFKEQ.

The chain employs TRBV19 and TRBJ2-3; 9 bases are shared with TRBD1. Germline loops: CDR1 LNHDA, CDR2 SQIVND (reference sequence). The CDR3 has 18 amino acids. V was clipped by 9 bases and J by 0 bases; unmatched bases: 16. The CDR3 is CASDLAGTGYFSTDTQYF. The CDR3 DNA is TGTGCCAGCGACCTCGCCGGGACAGGGTATTTCAGCACAGATACGCAGTATTTT.

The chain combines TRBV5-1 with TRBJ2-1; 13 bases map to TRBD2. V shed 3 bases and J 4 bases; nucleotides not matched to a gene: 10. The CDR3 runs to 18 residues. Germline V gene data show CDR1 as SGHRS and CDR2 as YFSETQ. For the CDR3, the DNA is TGCGCCAGCAGCTCGGATTCCGGGACTAGCGGGAAGTACAATGAGCAGTTCTTC. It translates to CASSSDSGTSGKYNEQFF.

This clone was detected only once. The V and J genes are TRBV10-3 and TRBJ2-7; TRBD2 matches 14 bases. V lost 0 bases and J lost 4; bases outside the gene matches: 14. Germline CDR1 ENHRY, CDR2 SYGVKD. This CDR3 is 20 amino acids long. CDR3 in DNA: TGTGCCATCAGTGAGTCCGCCAGGGTGGGACTAGCGGGGGAAACGTACGAGCAGTACTTC. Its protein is CAISESARVGLAGETYEQYF.